This section outlines one T cell receptor (beta chain) sequence together with its context. This clone was seen more than once but under ten times. It lacks a known antigen. It has no much larger one-base neighbor in the sample; base qualities were not kept. The CDR3 goes from the cysteine to the phenylalanine over 14 residues. Just CDR3 DNA is preserved here, 42 bases in frame from base 1. Via the germline V gene, CDR1 is MNHNS and CDR2 SASEGT. V loses 7 bases at its end and J loses 5 bases; junction bases beyond the gene matches: 7. Participants were included only if at least one PBMC sample before ART initiation and at least two post-ART samples were available. Treatment was received in the United States of America by all participants with HIV. Cryopreserved samples of about 0.95-10 million PBMC were thawed and washed before DNA extraction. At the time of the earliest PBMC sample, participants with HIV were aged between roughly 20 and 60 years. Each participant contributed PBMC samples from 1-4 timepoints before ART initiation and 2-8 timepoints after ART initiation, with a median of 7 samples. For every participant, serial HIV viral load, CD4+ T-cell count, ART history and demographic data were obtained. Genomic DNA was extracted from unsorted PBMC with a Qiagen kit on a QIAcube, with processing performed in batches of 12 samples.

The immunoSEQ hsTCRB v3.0 assay was used at survey level resolution to sequence the TRB variable region. A depth of 40,000-50,000 T-cell genomes per sample was targeted for TRB sequencing. TRB libraries were pooled and sequenced on an Illumina MiSeq using a v3 150-cycle kit. In the original analysis: Repertoire analysis was performed in R inside a reproducible Nextflow workflow that covered QC, data transformation and analysis. LymphoSeq2, an R package for exploring AIRR-Seq data, was used to implement custom analyses. A handful of samples that yielded fewer than 5000 total TRB sequences were excluded, so that fewer than 250 HIV repertoires were analyzed. Among the 180 to 200 HIV repertoires that were kept, approximately 61 were collected before ART initiation and 120 to 140 were collected after ART initiation. Repertoires were downsampled to 5000 TRB nucleotide sequences, and summary statistics were averaged over 100 downsampling iterations. Only TRB sequences with CDR3 regions of at least seven amino acids were retained for analysis. Diversity was assessed using a clonality score derived from Shannon entropy and using the Gini coefficient. In repertoire networks, the top 5000 CDR3 amino acid sequences were linked whenever an edit distance of one separated two sequences. GLIPH2 predicted antigen specificity groups and MHC restriction for TRB CDR3 amino acid sequences. To flag known CMV, EBV, HIV or tissue antigen associations, CDR3 amino acid sequences were matched against VDJdb and McPAS-TCR. Pre-ART, post-ART and control groups were compared with Wilcoxon signed-rank tests and Holm-Bonferroni correction. Sourced from immuneACCESS, this table was stored by TCRdb with only in-frame sequences that have V and J called. A share of the clones is absent; for the studies checked, an unresolved V gene accounts for under half, and the remainder has no known explanation. The V and J calls and clone size were taken over from that table, and D and trimming were inferred from the DNA. The sample records more than 15,000 clones, about three quarters of which are singletons. 14% of the sample belongs to the ten largest clones.

The data were obtained in a study of long-term antiretroviral therapy in people with HIV (dated by TCRdb to the early 2020s). For the wider study: The earliest samples were collected about a decade before the 2015 WHO recommendation for immediate ART, when ART was typically delayed until CD4 counts fell. No cross-contamination during QIAcube processing was seen in test extractions of a monoclonal T-cell line run alongside a few dozen polyclonal samples. A retrospective serial study tested whether changes in peripheral blood TRB repertoire composition and diversity were associated with ART initiation and durable HIV suppression. A total of roughly 200 cryopreserved PBMC samples came from approximately 30 adults with confirmed HIV infection and were collected serially over a mean of about six years (range 1-12). Of the 30 participants with HIV, approximately ten were female.

Beyond this particular receptor, the publication reports: CDR3 length ranges in HIV repertoires were narrower than in controls, and network structure suggested an antigen-experienced repertoire with only a slight naive shift after ART. Starting ART was linked to a significant rise in TRB diversity, yet even after long-term ART the diversity remained significantly lower than in transplant donor controls. Expanded TRB clones identified before ART initiation dominated the repertoire at all time points, although this dominance fluctuated and declined in many PLHIV after ART. Inferences about post-ART repertoire changes were limited because no data were available on ART adherence, viral resistance or therapy changes. Samples dated from about 2004 to 2017, and the ART regimens used may be less effective than current ones. Because PBMC availability was limited, only the TCR beta chain was sequenced, with no alpha chain pairing. Because pre-ART samples had limited cell numbers, unsorted PBMC were profiled rather than sorted CD4+ and CD8+ T cells.

The source material was unsorted PBMCs, sampled 2.9 years after starting antiretroviral therapy. The sequence was collected from a woman aged 25 to 39 with HIV. The sequence is built from TRBV6-1 and TRBJ1-2, with TRBD1 matching 10 junction bases. The base sequence is TGTGCCAGCACCCTGGACAGGGGGGTATATGGCTACACCTTC. It is translated as CASTLDRGVYGYTF.